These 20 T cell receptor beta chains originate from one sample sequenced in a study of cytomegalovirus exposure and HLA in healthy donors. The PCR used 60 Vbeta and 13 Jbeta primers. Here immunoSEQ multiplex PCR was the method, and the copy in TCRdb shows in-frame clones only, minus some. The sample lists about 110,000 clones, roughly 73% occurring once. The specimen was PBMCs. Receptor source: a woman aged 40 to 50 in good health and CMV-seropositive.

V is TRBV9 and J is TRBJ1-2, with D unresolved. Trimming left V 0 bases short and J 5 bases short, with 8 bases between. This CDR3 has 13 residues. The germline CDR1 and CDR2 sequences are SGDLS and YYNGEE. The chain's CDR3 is CASSVDGAYGYTF. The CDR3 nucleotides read TGTGCCAGCAGCGTAGACGGAGCTTATGGCTACACCTTC.

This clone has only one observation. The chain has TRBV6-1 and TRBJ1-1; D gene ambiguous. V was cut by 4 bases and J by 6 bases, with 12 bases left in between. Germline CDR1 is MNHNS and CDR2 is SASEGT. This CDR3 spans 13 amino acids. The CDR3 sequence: CASSVEQWAEAFF. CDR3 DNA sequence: TGTGCCAGCAGTGTGGAACAGTGGGCTGAAGCTTTCTTT.

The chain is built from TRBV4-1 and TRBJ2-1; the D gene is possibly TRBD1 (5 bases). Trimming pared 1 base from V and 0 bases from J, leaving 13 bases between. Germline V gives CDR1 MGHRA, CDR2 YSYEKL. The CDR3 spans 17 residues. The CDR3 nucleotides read TGCGCCAGCAGCCAAGGCGGCGACAGAAGCTCCTACAATGAGCAGTTCTTC. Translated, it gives CASSQGGDRSSYNEQFF.

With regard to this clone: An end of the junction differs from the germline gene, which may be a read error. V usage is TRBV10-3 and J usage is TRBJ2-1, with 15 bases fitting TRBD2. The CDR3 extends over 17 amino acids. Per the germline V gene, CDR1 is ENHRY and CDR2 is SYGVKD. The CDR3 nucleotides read TGTGCCATCAGTGAGTTCGGCTCATCCGGGACTAGCGGGGGGATTATCTTC. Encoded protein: CAISEFGSSGTSGGIIF.

The DNA of the CDR3 is TGTGCCAGCAGTTTATGGTCTGACAACATTAGCAATCAGCCCCAGCATTTT. It is translated as CASSLWSDNISNQPQHF. This chain joins TRBV27 and TRBJ1-5; D ambiguous. V was trimmed by 1 base and J by 0 bases, leaving 13 bases between them. This CDR3 spans 17 amino acids. Germline lookup yields CDR1 MNHEY and CDR2 SMNVEV (reference sequence).

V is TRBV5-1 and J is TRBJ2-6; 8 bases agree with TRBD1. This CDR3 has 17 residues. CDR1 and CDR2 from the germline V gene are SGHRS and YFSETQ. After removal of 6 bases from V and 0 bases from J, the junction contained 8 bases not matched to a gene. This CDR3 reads CASKYQGASSGANVLTF. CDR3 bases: TGCGCCAGCAAATACCAGGGGGCGAGCTCTGGGGCCAACGTCCTGACTTTC. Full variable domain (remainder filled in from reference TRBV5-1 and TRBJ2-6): KAGVTQTPRYLIKTRGQQVTLSCSPISGHRSVSWYQQTPGQGLQFLFEYFSETQRNKGNFPGRFSGRQFSNSRSEMNVSTLELGDSALYLCASKYQGASSGANVLTFGAGSRLTVL.

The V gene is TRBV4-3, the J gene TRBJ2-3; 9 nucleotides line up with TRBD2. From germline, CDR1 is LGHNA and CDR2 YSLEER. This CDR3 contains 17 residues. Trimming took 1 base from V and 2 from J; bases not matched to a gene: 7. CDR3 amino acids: CASSQVGLARVTDTQYF. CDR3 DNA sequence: TGCGCCAGCAGCCAAGTTGGACTAGCGAGAGTCACAGATACGCAGTATTTT.

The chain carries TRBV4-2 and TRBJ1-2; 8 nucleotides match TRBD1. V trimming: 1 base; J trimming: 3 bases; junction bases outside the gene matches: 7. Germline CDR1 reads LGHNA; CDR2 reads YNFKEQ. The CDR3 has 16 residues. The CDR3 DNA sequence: TGTGCCAGCAGCCAAGTCGGACAGGGATTGGACTATGGCTACACCTTC. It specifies CASSQVGQGLDYGYTF.

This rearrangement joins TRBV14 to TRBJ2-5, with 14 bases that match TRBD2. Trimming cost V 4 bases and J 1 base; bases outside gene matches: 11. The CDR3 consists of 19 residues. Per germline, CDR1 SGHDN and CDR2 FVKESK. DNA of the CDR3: TGTGCCAGCAGCCTGACTAGCGGGAGGGCCAATTCCCCCCAAGAGACCCAGTACTTC. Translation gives CASSLTSGRANSPQETQYF.

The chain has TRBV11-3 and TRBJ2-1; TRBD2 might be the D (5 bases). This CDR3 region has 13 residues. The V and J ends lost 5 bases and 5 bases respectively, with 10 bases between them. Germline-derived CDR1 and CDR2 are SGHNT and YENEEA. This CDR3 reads CASSPLENNEQFF. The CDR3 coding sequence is TGTGCCAGCAGCCCACTAGAGAACAATGAGCAGTTCTTC.

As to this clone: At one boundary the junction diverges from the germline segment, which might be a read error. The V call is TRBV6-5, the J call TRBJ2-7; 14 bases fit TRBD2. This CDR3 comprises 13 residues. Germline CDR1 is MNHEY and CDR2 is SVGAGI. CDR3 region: CASSYSMGLAGVF. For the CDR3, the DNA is TGTGCCAGCAGTTACTCGATGGGACTAGCGGGAGTTTTC.

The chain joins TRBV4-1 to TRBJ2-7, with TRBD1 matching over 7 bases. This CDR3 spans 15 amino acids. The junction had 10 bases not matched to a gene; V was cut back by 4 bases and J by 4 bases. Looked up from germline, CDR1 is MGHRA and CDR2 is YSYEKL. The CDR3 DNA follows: TGCGCCAGCAGCCCGGGAACAGGGGCGAGGTACGAGCAGTACTTC. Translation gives CASSPGTGARYEQYF.

The CDR3 loop reads CASSLVEANYNEQFF. The CDR3 coding sequence is TGCGCCAGCAGCTTGGTTGAGGCCAATTACAATGAGCAGTTCTTC. This sequence joins TRBV5-1 and TRBJ2-1; unclear D gene. This CDR3 has 15 residues. Between the trimmed V and J ends, which lost 0 bases and 4 bases, there was a span of 11 bases. The germline V gene has CDR1 SGHRS and CDR2 YFSETQ.

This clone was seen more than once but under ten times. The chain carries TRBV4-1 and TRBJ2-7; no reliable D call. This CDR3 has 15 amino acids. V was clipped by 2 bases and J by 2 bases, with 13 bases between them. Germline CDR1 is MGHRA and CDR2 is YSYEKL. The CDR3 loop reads CASSQTLRTTYEQYF. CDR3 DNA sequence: TGCGCCAGCAGCCAAACCCTTAGAACTACCTACGAGCAGTACTTC.

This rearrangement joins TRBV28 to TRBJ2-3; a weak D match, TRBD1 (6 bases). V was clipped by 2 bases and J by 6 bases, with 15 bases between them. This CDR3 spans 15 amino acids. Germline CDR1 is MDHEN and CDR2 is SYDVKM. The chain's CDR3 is CASSLNRVSTDTQYF. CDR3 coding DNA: TGTGCCAGCAGTTTAAACAGGGTTTCTACCGATACGCAGTATTTT.

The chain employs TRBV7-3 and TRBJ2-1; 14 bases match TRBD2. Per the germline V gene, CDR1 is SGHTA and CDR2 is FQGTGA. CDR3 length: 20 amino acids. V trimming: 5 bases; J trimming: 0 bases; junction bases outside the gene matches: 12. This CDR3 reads CASSLTGLAGVLSSYNEQFF. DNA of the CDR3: TGTGCCAGCAGCCTCACGGGACTAGCGGGGGTACTGAGCTCCTACAATGAGCAGTTCTTC.

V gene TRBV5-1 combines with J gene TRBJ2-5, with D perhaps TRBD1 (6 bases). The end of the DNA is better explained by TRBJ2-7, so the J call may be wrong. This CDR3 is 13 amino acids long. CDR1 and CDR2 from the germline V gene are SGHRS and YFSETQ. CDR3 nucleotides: TGCGCCAGCAGCTCCATGGGACACTACGAGCAGTACTTC. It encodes CASSSMGHYEQYF.

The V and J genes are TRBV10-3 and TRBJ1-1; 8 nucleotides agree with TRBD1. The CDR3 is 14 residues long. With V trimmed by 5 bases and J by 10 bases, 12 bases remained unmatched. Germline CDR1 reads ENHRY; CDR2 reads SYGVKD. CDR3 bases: TGTGCCATCAGTAGACCGGGACAGGCCTTCGGAGCTTTCTTT. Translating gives CAISRPGQAFGAFF.

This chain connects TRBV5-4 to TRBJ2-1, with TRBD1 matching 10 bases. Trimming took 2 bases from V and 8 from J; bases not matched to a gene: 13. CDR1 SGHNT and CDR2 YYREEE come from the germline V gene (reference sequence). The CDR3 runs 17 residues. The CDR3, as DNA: TGTGCCAGCAGCTTCCCCCCCGGGACAGGGGACGGCTATGAGCAGTTCTTC. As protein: CASSFPPGTGDGYEQFF.

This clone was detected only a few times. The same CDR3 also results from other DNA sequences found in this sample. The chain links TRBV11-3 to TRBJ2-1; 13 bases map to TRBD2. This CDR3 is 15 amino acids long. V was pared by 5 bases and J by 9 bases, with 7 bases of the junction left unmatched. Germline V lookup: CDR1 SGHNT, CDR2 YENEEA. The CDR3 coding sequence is TGTGCCAGCAGCATCCGACTAGCGGGAGGTTCTGAGCAGTTCTTC. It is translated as CASSIRLAGGSEQFF. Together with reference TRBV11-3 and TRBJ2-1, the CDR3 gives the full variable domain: EAGVVQSPRYKIIEKKQPVAFWCNPISGHNTLYWYLQNLGQGPELLIRYENEEAVDDSQLPKDRFSAERLKGVDSTLKIQPAELGDSAVYLCASSIRLAGGSEQFFGPGTRLTVL.